These 16 T cell receptor beta chains came from one sample sequenced in a study of tumor and adjacent non-tumor tissue in lung cancer. The library came from three nested PCR rounds adapted from ARM-PCR protocols. TCRdb processed the multiplex PCR reads anew with MiXCR; each CDR3 protein has one entry. The data hold fewer than 45,000 distinct CDR3 sequences, with 60% to 65% observed a single time. This sample's RNA came from whole unsorted tissue. More than 3 cm separated this lung sample from the edge of the tumor. Sequencing was performed on distant non-tumor lung tissue. These receptors came from a woman aged 40 to 50 with non-small cell lung cancer.

As for this clonotype: A much bigger clone sits one base away, suggesting this may be a read error. The chain has TRBV6-6 and TRBJ2-7, with 7 positions matching TRBD1. Trimming removed 5 bases from V and 0 bases from J; junction bases left unmatched: 1. Per the germline V gene, CDR1 is MNHNY and CDR2 is SVGAGI (reference sequence). The CDR3 spans 13 residues. The CDR3 DNA is TGTGCCAGCAGTCGACAGGGCTCCTACGAGCAGTACTTC. It specifies CASSRQGSYEQYF.

With regard to this clonotype: Just one base apart from a much larger clone, this may be a read error. The chain joins TRBV29-1 to TRBJ2-1; the match to TRBD2 covers 7 bases. Germline CDR1 reads SQVTM; CDR2 reads ANQGSEA. The CDR3 contains 13 residues. CDR3 in amino acids: CGVKGGSIDVQFF. The CDR3, as DNA: TGCGGCGTTAAAGGCGGGAGCATCGATGTGCAGTTCTTC.

On this clonotype itself: One end of the junction fails to match germline, which may point to a read error. The CDR3 DNA is TGTGTCAGCAGTGAAGAAGTTGGTGGCTACACCTTC. This sequence encodes CVSSEEVGGYTF. V usage is TRBV6-1 and J usage is TRBJ1-2; D ambiguous. The CDR3 has 12 residues. Germline V CDR1 and CDR2: MNHNS, SASEGT.

This clonotype has a handful of counts. The chain employs TRBV11-3 and TRBJ2-5, with 10 positions matching TRBD2. The V gene end was trimmed by 2 bases and the J gene end by 2 bases; junction bases not matched to a gene: 8. The CDR3 contains 17 residues. The germline V gene encodes CDR1 SGHNT and CDR2 YENEEA. This chain's CDR3 is CASSLSASGGLQETQYF. CDR3 coding DNA: TGTGCCAGCAGCTTATCGGCTAGCGGGGGTTTACAAGAGACCCAGTACTTC.

Worth noting for this clonotype: The CDR3 ends on some other residue instead of the conserved phenylalanine or tryptophan, so this is likely a read error. The chain is built from TRBV6-5 and TRBJ1-6; 12 nucleotides agree with TRBD1. The CDR3 is made up of 18 amino acids. Germline V gene data show CDR1 as MNHEY and CDR2 as SVGAGI. CDR3 nucleotide sequence: TGTGCCAACAGTTATGCGATCCCGGGACAGGGGGCTAATTCACCCCTCCACTTA. Translated, it gives CANSYAIPGQGANSPLHL.

About this clonotype itself: It may be a read error: a sequence one base away is much more abundant. The chain has TRBV2 and TRBJ1-2; 9 bases map to TRBD1. The germline CDR1 and CDR2 sequences are SNHLY and FYNNEI. The CDR3 is 13 residues long. CDR3: CASSPQGAYSYTF. Written as DNA, the CDR3 is TGTGCCAGCAGCCCACAGGGGGCCTATAGCTACACCTTC.

As for this clonotype: The germline gene is not matched at one end of the junction; a read error may be the cause. This sequence joins TRBV19 and TRBJ2-1; TRBD2 matches 7 bases. This CDR3 is built from 13 residues. CDR1 and CDR2 (germline): LNHDA, SQIVND (reference sequence). The CDR3 DNA is TGTGCCAGTACTCTAGCGGTGTACAATGAGCAGTTTTTC. Translated, it gives CASTLAVYNEQFF. Variable domain in full (rest from reference TRBV19 and TRBJ2-1): DGGITQSPKYLFRKEGQNVTLSCEQNLNHDAMYWYRQDPGQGLRLIYYSQIVNDFQKGDIAEGYSVSREKKESFPLTVTSAQKNPTAFYLCASTLAVYNEQFFGPGTRLTVL.

This clonotype was picked up many times. J is TRBJ1-1 and V is TRBV20-1; D unresolved. Germline V lookup: CDR1 DFQATT, CDR2 SNEGSKA (reference sequence). V was pared by 1 base and J by 3 bases, with 9 bases between. CDR3 length: 13 amino acids. CDR3 DNA: TGCAGTGCTAGAGGAGGGCTGGACACTGAAGCTTTCTTT. Amino acids: CSARGGLDTEAFF.

This clonotype was counted at least ten times. A read error may account for a junction end that differs from germline. The rearrangement joins TRBV7-2 to TRBJ2-1; D might be TRBD2 (6 bases). The CDR3 consists of 15 residues. The germline gives CDR1 SGHTA, CDR2 FQGNSA. CDR3: CASSPRLVSSNEQFF. CDR3 bases: TGTGCCAGCAGCCCGAGACTAGTTTCCTCCAATGAGCAGTTCTTC.

Note on this clonotype: No conserved phenylalanine or tryptophan is present at the end of the CDR3, so a read error is the likely explanation. The chain has TRBV11-2 and TRBJ2-1; possible D gene TRBD1, 6 bases. The CDR3 sequence is 14 residues long. Germline V gives CDR1 SGHAT, CDR2 FQNNGV. The V end lost 5 bases, the J end lost 5 bases, and 13 bases lay between the germline ends. The CDR3 nucleotides read TGTGCCAGCAGCCCGCGAACAGGGCACAATGAGCAGTTCGTC. It yields the protein CASSPRTGHNEQFV.

The rearrangement links TRBV6-1 to TRBJ1-4; D ambiguous. The V and J ends lost 9 bases and 0 bases respectively, with 14 bases between them. The germline gives CDR1 MNHNS, CDR2 SASEGT. This CDR3 spans 15 amino acids. This CDR3 reads CASIQGRATNEKLFF. The CDR3 DNA reads as TGTGCCAGTATACAAGGACGGGCAACTAATGAAAAACTGTTTTTT.

This chain links TRBV13 with TRBJ2-5; 11 bases match TRBD2. V lost 2 bases to trimming and J lost 5 bases; unmatched junction nucleotides: 4. CDR1 and CDR2 (germline): PRHDT, FYEKMQ (reference sequence). This CDR3 spans 15 amino acids. CDR3 nucleotide sequence: TGTGCCAGCAGCTTATGGGGACTAGCGGATGAGACCCAGTACTTC. Amino acids: CASSLWGLADETQYF.

The rearrangement uses TRBV11-2 and TRBJ2-1; tentatively, D is TRBD1 or TRBD2 (6 bases each). V dropped 5 bases and J dropped 5 bases, with 19 bases sitting between them. CDR1 and CDR2 from the germline V gene are SGHAT and FQNNGV. This CDR3 spans 16 amino acids. The CDR3 sequence: CASSAGGGRGNNEQFF. The CDR3 DNA reads TGTGCCAGCAGCGCAGGAGGGGGGAGAGGTAACAATGAGCAGTTCTTC.

The rearrangement joins TRBV20-1 to TRBJ2-1; TRBD2 matches 12 bases. The CDR3 consists of 15 residues. The germline V gene has CDR1 DFQATT and CDR2 SNEGSKA (reference sequence). V dropped 6 bases and J dropped 9; count of bases not matched to a gene: 12. The CDR3 DNA is TGCAGTGCATCACGTCCTAGCGGGGGGGCATCTGAGCAGTTCTTC. Translating it yields CSASRPSGGASEQFF.

Worth noting for this clonotype: The junction does not match germline at one end; this may be a read error. The chain couples TRBV30 to TRBJ2-7; TRBD1 or TRBD2 may be the D gene (5 bases each). Per the germline V gene, CDR1 is GTSNPN and CDR2 is SVGIG (reference sequence). The CDR3 consists of 15 residues. The CDR3 coding sequence is TGCGACTGGAGTGCCGGGGCCCTTGCATCCTACGAGCAGTACTTC. Its translation is CDWSAGALASYEQYF.

Ten or more counts support this clonotype. The chain recombines TRBV13 with TRBJ1-1; D gene unclear. Trimming removed 5 bases from V and 0 bases from J, with 10 bases in between. Germline V gene sequence: CDR1 PRHDT, CDR2 FYEKMQ (reference sequence). The CDR3 runs to 14 residues. The CDR3 here is CASSPVAVNTEAFF. As DNA, the CDR3 is TGTGCCAGCAGCCCGGTGGCAGTGAACACTGAAGCTTTCTTT.